Listed here are 24 T cell receptor beta chains from one sample, sequenced in a study of PD-L1 blockade in urothelial cancer. Data came from immunoSEQ multiplex PCR; TCRdb stores just in-frame clones and leaves some out. The table shows nearly 35,000 clones, with over 75% occurring only once. Time point here: pretreatment peripheral blood. Here the sequenced sample was PBMCs, taken around atezolizumab (anti-PD-L1) treatment. All receptors come from a man in his 60s with urothelial cancer.

The rearrangement links TRBV9 to TRBJ2-7; 7 bases map to TRBD1. J gave up 4 bases and V 0 bases, and 10 bases lay outside the gene matches. The CDR3 sequence is 16 residues long. The germline V gene has CDR1 SGDLS and CDR2 YYNGEE. The CDR3 loop is CASSVGGTAILYEQYF. The CDR3 nucleotides read TGTGCCAGCAGCGTAGGGGGGACAGCAATACTTTACGAGCAGTACTTC.

Turning to this clone: The junction and the germline gene differ at one end; a read error may be behind it. In DNA form, the CDR3 reads TGCGGCGTTGAGGATGGGGCTCTGACTCCTTTCTTT. It is translated as CGVEDGALTPFF. The chain links TRBV29-1 to TRBJ1-1; perhaps TRBD1 as D (5 bases). This CDR3 comprises 12 residues. CDR1 SQVTM and CDR2 ANQGSEA come from the germline V gene.

This clone was seen a few times. The chain couples TRBV2 to TRBJ1-1, with TRBD1 as a possible D gene (5 bases). The germline V gene has CDR1 SNHLY and CDR2 FYNNEI. The germline V and J ends were trimmed by 6 bases and 0 bases, with 11 bases remaining between them. CDR3 length: 14 amino acids. This CDR3 reads CASRGGGMNTEAFF. CDR3 coding DNA: TGTGCCAGCAGGGGGGGAGGAATGAACACTGAAGCTTTCTTT.

The genes are TRBV7-2 and TRBJ1-5; D remains unclear. V lost 5 bases and J 11 bases, leaving 25 bases between the germline ends. Germline CDR1 reads SGHTA; CDR2 reads FQGNSA. This CDR3 is built from 16 residues. This CDR3 is CASSLLNPTAGAAQHF. In nucleotides, the CDR3 is TGTGCCAGCAGCCTACTAAACCCTACAGCCGGAGCGGCCCAGCATTTT.

The J gene is TRBJ2-1, the V gene TRBV19; D perhaps matches TRBD1 (7 bases). Germline loops: CDR1 LNHDA, CDR2 SQIVND (reference sequence). The CDR3 has 11 amino acids. The V end lost 9 bases, the J end lost 7 bases, and 10 bases lay between the germline ends. CDR3 coding DNA: TGTGCCAGCAGGGGGGAAAATGAGCAGTTCTTC. The encoded protein is CASRGENEQFF.

The chain joins TRBV27 to TRBJ2-5; 13 nucleotides agree with TRBD2. V lost 4 bases to trimming and J lost 2 bases; unmatched junction nucleotides: 1. Germline CDR1 and CDR2: MNHEY and SMNVEV (reference sequence). CDR3 length: 15 amino acids. CDR3 bases: TGTGCCAGCAGTTCGGGACTAGCGGGGCAAGAGACCCAGTACTTC. Its translation is CASSSGLAGQETQYF.

The chain carries TRBV5-1 and TRBJ2-5; D is perhaps TRBD1 (5 bases). CDR3 size: 14 residues. The germline V and J ends were trimmed by 1 base and 2 bases, with 9 bases remaining between them. The germline V gene encodes CDR1 SGHRS and CDR2 YFSETQ. The CDR3 nucleotides are TGCGCCAGCAGCTTGATAGGGGATCAAGAGACCCAGTACTTC. This sequence encodes CASSLIGDQETQYF.

V usage is TRBV6-6 and J usage is TRBJ2-1, with D perhaps TRBD2 (6 bases). The CDR3 length is 16 residues. Germline CDR1 reads MNHNY; CDR2 reads SVGAGI (reference sequence). Trimming took 1 base from V and 9 from J, leaving 19 bases between them. CDR3 DNA sequence: TGTGCCAGCAGTTACTTAACGACTAGGATTCCCATTGAGCAGTTCTTC. Amino acid sequence: CASSYLTTRIPIEQFF.

This sequence joins TRBV28 and TRBJ2-2; TRBD1 matches 7 bases. The CDR3 has 17 amino acids. V shed 3 bases and J 3 bases; nucleotides not matched to a gene: 10. Germline V gene sequence: CDR1 MDHEN, CDR2 SYDVKM. The CDR3 DNA sequence: TGTGCCAGCAGTTTTGACAGGGACCGAATTTACACCGGGGAGCTGTTTTTT. It translates to CASSFDRDRIYTGELFF.

This clone was observed a handful of times. V gene TRBV9 combines with J gene TRBJ1-1, with D tentatively TRBD1 (5 bases). The germline gives CDR1 SGDLS, CDR2 YYNGEE. There are 14 residues in the CDR3. With 1 base removed from V and 5 bases from J, the gap between germline ends came to 12 bases. The CDR3 DNA sequence: TGTGCCAGCAGCGTAACAGGTCGCGCAACTGAAGCTTTCTTT. This translates into CASSVTGRATEAFF.

The rearrangement links TRBV6-6 to TRBJ2-2; D might be TRBD2 (6 bases). The CDR3 is made up of 15 amino acids. Germline CDR1 reads MNHNY; CDR2 reads SVGAGI (reference sequence). Trimming took off 5 bases at V and 7 bases at J, with 17 bases between the two ends. CDR3 sequence reads: CASSTTGGTIGELFF. In DNA, the CDR3 is TGTGCCAGCAGTACCACGGGCGGGACCATCGGGGAGCTGTTTTTT.

The V call is TRBV11-2, the J call TRBJ2-1, with D perhaps TRBD2 (5 bases). Germline V lookup: CDR1 SGHAT, CDR2 FQNNGV. CDR3 length equals 16 residues. Trimming pared 5 bases from V and 0 bases from J, leaving 14 bases between. CDR3 bases: TGTGCCAGCAGCCCGGGATTACAGAGCTCCTACAATGAGCAGTTCTTC. The encoded protein is CASSPGLQSSYNEQFF.

This chain uses TRBV11-2 with TRBJ2-2, with TRBD1 identical over 7 bases. The CDR3 loop spans 18 amino acids. V gave up 2 bases and J gave up 3 bases; unmatched junction bases: 12. Germline CDR1 SGHAT, CDR2 FQNNGV. Here the CDR3 reads CASSLLLRGTGDTGELFF. In DNA form, the CDR3 reads TGTGCCAGCAGCTTACTTCTGAGGGGTACAGGGGACACCGGGGAGCTGTTTTTT. The variable domain in full, completed from reference TRBV11-2 and TRBJ2-2, reads EAGVAQSPRYKIIEKRQSVAFWCNPISGHATLYWYQQILGQGPKLLIQFQNNGVVDDSQLPKDRFSAERLKGVDSTLKIQPAKLEDSAVYLCASSLLLRGTGDTGELFFGEGSRLTVL.

The CDR3 DNA is TGTGCCAGCAGCTTAGCTGGGGGCGAGCAGTTCTTC. It encodes CASSLAGGEQFF. This chain connects TRBV11-3 to TRBJ2-1, with D perhaps TRBD1 (6 bases). V lost 1 base to trimming and J lost 10 bases, with 8 bases between them. The CDR3 has 12 amino acids. Germline V lookup: CDR1 SGHNT, CDR2 YENEEA.

V is TRBV5-4 and J is TRBJ2-7; D perhaps matches TRBD2 (5 bases). Germline V CDR1 and CDR2: SGHNT, YYREEE (reference sequence). The length of the CDR3 is 13 residues. Trimming took 4 bases from V and 2 from J, leaving 10 bases between them. The CDR3 region has the DNA TGTGCCAGCAGCCCCGAGGGCACCTACGAGCAGTACTTC. Encoded protein: CASSPEGTYEQYF.

The gene calls are TRBV9 and TRBJ2-1; maybe TRBD1 (5 bases). The CDR3 consists of 15 residues. V gave up 0 bases and J gave up 2 bases, with 9 bases separating them. Germline values: CDR1 SGDLS, CDR2 YYNGEE. The CDR3 nucleotides read TGTGCCAGCAGCGTAGGACAGAACGCCTACAATGAGCAGTTCTTC. This gives the protein CASSVGQNAYNEQFF.

V gene TRBV7-3 combines with J gene TRBJ2-5; unclear D gene. The CDR3 contains 13 residues. Germline values: CDR1 SGHTA, CDR2 FQGTGA. V was clipped by 1 base and J by 7 bases, with 10 bases between them. The CDR3 sequence: CASSLNPVGTQYF. CDR3 nucleotides: TGTGCCAGCAGCTTAAATCCGGTTGGGACCCAGTACTTC.

This chain connects TRBV5-6 to TRBJ2-7; TRBD2 is a possible D gene (5 bases). Trimming shortened V by 4 bases and J by 2 bases, and 10 bases separated the two germline ends. There are 13 residues in the CDR3. Germline V CDR1 and CDR2: SGHDT, YYEEEE. The CDR3 region is CASSRPGTYEQYF. The CDR3 coding sequence is TGTGCCAGCAGCCGACCGGGGACCTACGAGCAGTACTTC.

The V call is TRBV21-1, the J call TRBJ2-7; TRBD2, the table's D call, lacks a check against the DNA. TRBV21-1 is recorded as a pseudogene. The CDR3 covers 14 residues. As DNA, the CDR3 is TGTGCCAGCAGCCCCGATGGCGGTAGGTACGAGCAGTACTTC. Translating it yields CASSPDGGRYEQYF.

This chain uses TRBV30 with TRBJ1-6; TRBD1 matches at 8 bases. V shed 6 bases and J 0 bases; nucleotides not matched to a gene: 7. This CDR3 contains 16 residues. Germline V gene data show CDR1 as GTSNPN and CDR2 as SVGIG (reference sequence). CDR3 region: CACLRDRSSYNSPLHF. CDR3 DNA sequence: TGTGCCTGTTTACGGGACAGGAGCTCCTATAATTCACCCCTCCACTTT.

The chain is built from TRBV27 and TRBJ2-3; TRBD2 matches at 11 bases. This CDR3 has 15 residues. V lost 3 bases to trimming and J lost 4 bases; unmatched junction nucleotides: 3. Germline CDR1 and CDR2: MNHEY and SMNVEV (reference sequence). CDR3 residues: CASSFLAGGSDTQYF. For the CDR3, the DNA is TGTGCCAGCAGTTTTCTAGCGGGAGGTTCAGATACGCAGTATTTT.

This chain joins TRBV6-1 and TRBJ1-3; D unclear. V lost 1 base to trimming and J lost 0 bases, with 7 bases between them. There are 15 residues in the CDR3. Germline assignment: CDR1 MNHNS and CDR2 SASEGT. The chain's CDR3 is CASSEVKASGNTIYF. The CDR3 region has the DNA TGTGCCAGCAGTGAAGTGAAAGCCTCTGGAAACACCATATATTTT.

Notes on this clone: The sample carries other DNA sequences with the same CDR3. The chain has TRBV29-1 and TRBJ2-5; 9 bases map to TRBD2. The CDR3 length is 17 residues. The germline CDR1 and CDR2 sequences are SQVTM and ANQGSEA. V gave up 4 bases and J gave up 1 base; unmatched junction bases: 13. The CDR3 DNA sequence: TGCAGCGTTGGAAGACTAGCGGAGGTGGGATTCCAAGAGACCCAGTACTTC. Amino acid sequence: CSVGRLAEVGFQETQYF.

The V gene is TRBV28, the J gene TRBJ2-5; the match to TRBD2 covers 8 bases. The CDR3 spans 14 residues. The junction had 8 bases not matched to a gene; V was cut back by 7 bases and J by 4 bases. Germline loops: CDR1 MDHEN, CDR2 SYDVKM. CDR3 sequence reads: CASNAGGGLETQYF. The DNA for the CDR3 is TGTGCCAGCAATGCGGGAGGTGGACTAGAGACCCAGTACTTC.